This T cell receptor (beta chain) emerged from a study of siplizumab effects on memory and regulatory T cells. This table comes from immunoSEQ multiplex PCR, and its TCRdb copy is limited to in-frame clones, with some not included. The profile shows 95,000 to 100,000 clones, roughly 91% of them singletons. This clone was seen a few times. Its antigen remains unidentified. Overall study findings and caveats: Fewer alloreactive sequences mapped to unstimulated CD4+ memory cells under siplizumab. Confirmatory evidence of suppressive function in proliferating siplizumab-culture Tregs was not obtained. There appeared to be greater diversity in naive T cells than in memory cells, and naive T cells seemed major contributors to the alloresponse.

Germline CDR1 and CDR2: SGDLS and YYNGEE. The CDR3 runs 14 residues. V was clipped by 0 bases and J by 6 bases, with 12 bases between them. Sequencing was performed on non-Treg CD4+ T cells sorted from blood. The TCR was taken from a human donor in good health. This chain links TRBV9 with TRBJ1-1; D possibly corresponds to TRBD1 (5 bases). CDR3: CASSVGQGRPEAFF. Written as DNA, the CDR3 is TGTGCCAGCAGCGTAGGGCAGGGAAGACCTGAAGCTTTCTTT.